The T cell receptor beta chain under discussion was sequenced for a study of T cell changes during pregnancy in multiple sclerosis. Sequencing used immunoSEQ multiplex PCR; TCRdb keeps in-frame clones, though not all of them. Here the sample spans approximately 59,000 clones, around 95% being singletons. With 5 bases clipped from V and 6 bases from J, the junction kept 8 bases outside the gene matches. The CDR3 runs to 16 residues. Germline V gene lookup returns CDR1 LNHDA and CDR2 SQIVND (reference sequence). The specimen comprised CD4+ T cells from peripheral blood mononuclear cells, sampled before pregnancy. The sequence came from a female donor with multiple sclerosis, enrolled in a pregnancy study. The chain joins TRBV19 to TRBJ2-2; 11 bases agree with TRBD1. The CDR3 sequence: CASSPRDRGRAGELFF. Written as DNA, the CDR3 is TGTGCCAGTAGTCCACGGGACAGGGGGAGGGCCGGGGAGCTGTTTTTT.